The present T cell receptor (beta chain) was sequenced within a study of PD-L1 blockade in urothelial cancer. The overall study: At 3 weeks after treatment start (second dose) and again at 6 weeks, blood was analyzed. T cells numbered a median of about 150,000 in the blood samples.

Method: immunoSEQ multiplex PCR; TCRdb's copy keeps in-frame clones and lacks some. The sample shows fewer than 60,000 clones, more than 80% of them seen only once. Stated time point: pretreatment peripheral blood. This clone qualifies as medium-sized. The sequence was collected from a man aged 45-65 years with urothelial cancer. The sequences come from PBMCs, collected around atezolizumab (anti-PD-L1) treatment.

The CDR3 protein is CASSLGSVNSPLHF. The CDR3 region has the DNA TGTGCCAGCAGCTTAGGCTCAGTTAATTCACCCCTCCACTTT. V gene TRBV7-8 combines with J gene TRBJ1-6; D is uncertain. Germline V gives CDR1 SGHVS, CDR2 FQNEAQ. CDR3 length equals 14 residues. With 1 base removed from V and 6 bases from J, the gap between germline ends came to 7 bases.